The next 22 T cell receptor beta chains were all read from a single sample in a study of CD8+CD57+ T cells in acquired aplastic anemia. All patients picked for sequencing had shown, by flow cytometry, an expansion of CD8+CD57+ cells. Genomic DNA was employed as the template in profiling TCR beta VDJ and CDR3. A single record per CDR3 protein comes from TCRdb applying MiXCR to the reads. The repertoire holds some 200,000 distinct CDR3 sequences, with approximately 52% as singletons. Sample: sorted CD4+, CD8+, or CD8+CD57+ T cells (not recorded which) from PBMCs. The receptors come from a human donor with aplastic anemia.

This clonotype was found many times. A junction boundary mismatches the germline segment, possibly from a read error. The CDR3 is CASSQGPVQPQHF. The CDR3 coding sequence is TGTGCCAGCAGTCAAGGCCCTGTTCAGCCCCAGCATTTT. The chain carries TRBV3-1 and TRBJ1-5; no clear D gene. Germline CDR1 is LGHDT and CDR2 is YNNKEL (reference sequence). CDR3 length: 13 amino acids. Drawing the rest from reference TRBV3-1 and TRBJ1-5, the complete variable domain is DTAVSQTPKYLVTQMGNDKSIKCEQNLGHDTMYWYKQDSKKFLKIMFSYNNKELIINETVPNRFSPKSPDKAHLNLHINSLELGDSAVYFCASSQGPVQPQHFGDGTRLSIL.

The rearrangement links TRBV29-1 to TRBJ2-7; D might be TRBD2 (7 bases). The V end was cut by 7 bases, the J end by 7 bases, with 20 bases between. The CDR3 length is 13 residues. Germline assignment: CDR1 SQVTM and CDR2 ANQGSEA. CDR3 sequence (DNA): TGCAGCGGTGGGGGCGGGGGTAGGGGAGAGCAGTACTTC. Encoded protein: CSGGGGGRGEQYF.

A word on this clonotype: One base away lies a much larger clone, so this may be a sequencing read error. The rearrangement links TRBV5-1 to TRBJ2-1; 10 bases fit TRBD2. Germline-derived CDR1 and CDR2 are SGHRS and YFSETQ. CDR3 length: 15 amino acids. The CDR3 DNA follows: TGCGCCAGCAGCTTGGCCAGCGGGAGGGGAACCGAGCATTTCTTC. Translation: CASSLASGRGTEHFF.

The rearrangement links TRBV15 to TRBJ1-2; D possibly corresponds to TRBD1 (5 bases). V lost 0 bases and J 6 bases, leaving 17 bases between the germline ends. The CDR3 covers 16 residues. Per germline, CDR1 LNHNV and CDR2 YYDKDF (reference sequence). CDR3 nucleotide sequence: TGTGCCACCAGCAGAGAGGGGCCCGACCCCGTGGATGGCTACACCTTC. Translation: CATSREGPDPVDGYTF.

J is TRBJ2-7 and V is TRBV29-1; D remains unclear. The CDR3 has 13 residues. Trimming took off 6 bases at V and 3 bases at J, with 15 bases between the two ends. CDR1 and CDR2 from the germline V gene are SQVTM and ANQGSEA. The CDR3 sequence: CSVLRDIGYEQYF. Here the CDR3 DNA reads TGCAGCGTCCTCCGAGACATCGGCTACGAGCAGTACTTC.

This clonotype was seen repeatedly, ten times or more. CDR3 sequence (DNA): TGTGCCAGCAGCCCGCGTCGGGCCGGAGAGACCCAGTACTTC. This gives the protein CASSPRRAGETQYF. The chain is built from TRBV5-4 and TRBJ2-5; the D is unclear. The germline V gene encodes CDR1 SGHNT and CDR2 YYREEE (reference sequence). The ends were cut back, 4 bases at V and 4 bases at J, with 14 bases in the middle. The length of the CDR3 is 14 residues.

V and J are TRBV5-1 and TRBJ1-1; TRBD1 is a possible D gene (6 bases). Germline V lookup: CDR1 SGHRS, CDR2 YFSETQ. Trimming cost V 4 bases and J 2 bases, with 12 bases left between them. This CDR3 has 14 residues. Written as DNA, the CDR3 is TGCGCCAGCAGCACGGACAGACCTAACACTGAAGCTTTCTTT. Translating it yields CASSTDRPNTEAFF.

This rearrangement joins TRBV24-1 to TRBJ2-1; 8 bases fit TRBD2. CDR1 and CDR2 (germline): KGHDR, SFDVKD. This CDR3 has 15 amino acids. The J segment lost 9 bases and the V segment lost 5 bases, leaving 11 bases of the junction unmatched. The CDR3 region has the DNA TGTGCCACCAGTGTAGCGGGAAATTGGGCTGGTGAGCAGTTCTTC. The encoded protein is CATSVAGNWAGEQFF.

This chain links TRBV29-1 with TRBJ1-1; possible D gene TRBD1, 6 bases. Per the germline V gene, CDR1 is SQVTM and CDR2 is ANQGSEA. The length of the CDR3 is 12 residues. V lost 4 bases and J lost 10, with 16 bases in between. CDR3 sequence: CSVGGQGYGAFF. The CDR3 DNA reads TGCAGCGTTGGGGGGCAGGGCTATGGAGCTTTCTTT.

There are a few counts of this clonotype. The CDR3 sequence: CASSLPGDLYNEQFF. The CDR3 DNA is TGTGCCAGCAGTTTACCCGGGGATCTCTACAATGAGCAGTTCTTC. The chain uses TRBV28 and TRBJ2-1; maybe TRBD2 (5 bases). Trimming shortened V by 2 bases and J by 3 bases, and 11 bases separated the two germline ends. The CDR3 is 15 amino acids. The germline gives CDR1 MDHEN, CDR2 SYDVKM.

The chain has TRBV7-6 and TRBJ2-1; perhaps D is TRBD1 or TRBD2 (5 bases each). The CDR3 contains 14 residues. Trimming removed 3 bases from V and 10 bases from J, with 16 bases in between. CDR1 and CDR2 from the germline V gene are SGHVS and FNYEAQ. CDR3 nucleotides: TGTGCCAGCAGCTTGACACTAGGGGCCGGGGAGCAGTTCTTC. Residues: CASSLTLGAGEQFF.

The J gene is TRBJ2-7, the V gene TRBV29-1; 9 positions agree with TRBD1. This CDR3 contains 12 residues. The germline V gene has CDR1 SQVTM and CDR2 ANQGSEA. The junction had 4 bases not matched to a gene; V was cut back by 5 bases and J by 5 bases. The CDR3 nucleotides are TGCAGCGTTACCGGGACAGGGAACGAGCAGTACTTC. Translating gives CSVTGTGNEQYF.

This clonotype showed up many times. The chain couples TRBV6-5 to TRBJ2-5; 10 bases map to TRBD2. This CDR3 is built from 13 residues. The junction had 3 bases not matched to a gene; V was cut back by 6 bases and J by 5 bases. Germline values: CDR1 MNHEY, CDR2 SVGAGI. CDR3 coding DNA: TGTGCCAGCAGGCCTAGCGGGAGTGAGACCCAGTACTTC. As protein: CASRPSGSETQYF.

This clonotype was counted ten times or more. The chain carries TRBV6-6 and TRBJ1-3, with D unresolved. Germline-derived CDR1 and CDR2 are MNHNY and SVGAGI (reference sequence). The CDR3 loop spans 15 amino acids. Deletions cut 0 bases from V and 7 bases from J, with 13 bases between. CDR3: CASSYSELFSNTIYF. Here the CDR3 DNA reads TGTGCCAGCAGTTACTCGGAACTGTTCTCCAACACCATATATTTT.

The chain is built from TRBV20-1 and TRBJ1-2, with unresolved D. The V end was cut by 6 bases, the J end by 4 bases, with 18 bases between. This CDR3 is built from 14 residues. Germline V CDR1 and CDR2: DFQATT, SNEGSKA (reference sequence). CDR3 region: CSATGSSEGYGYTF. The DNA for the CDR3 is TGCAGTGCAACGGGGTCCTCTGAGGGCTATGGCTACACCTTC.

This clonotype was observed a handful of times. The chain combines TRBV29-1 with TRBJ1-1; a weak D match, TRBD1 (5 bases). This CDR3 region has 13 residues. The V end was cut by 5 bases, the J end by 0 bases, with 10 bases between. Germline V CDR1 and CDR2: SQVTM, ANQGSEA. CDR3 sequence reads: CSVSGTVNTEAFF. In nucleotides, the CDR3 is TGCAGCGTTTCCGGGACGGTGAACACTGAAGCTTTCTTT.

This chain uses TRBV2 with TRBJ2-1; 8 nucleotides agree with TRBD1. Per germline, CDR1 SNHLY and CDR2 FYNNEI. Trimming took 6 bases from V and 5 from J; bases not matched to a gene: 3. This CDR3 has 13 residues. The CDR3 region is CASRDRVHNEQFF. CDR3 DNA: TGTGCCAGCAGGGACAGGGTACACAATGAGCAGTTCTTC.

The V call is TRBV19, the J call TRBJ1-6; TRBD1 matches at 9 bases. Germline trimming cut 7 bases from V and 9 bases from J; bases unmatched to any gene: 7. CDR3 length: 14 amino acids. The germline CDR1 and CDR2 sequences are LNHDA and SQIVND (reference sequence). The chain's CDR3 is CASNDRDRVSPLHF. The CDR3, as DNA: TGTGCCAGTAACGACCGGGACAGGGTTTCACCCCTCCACTTT.

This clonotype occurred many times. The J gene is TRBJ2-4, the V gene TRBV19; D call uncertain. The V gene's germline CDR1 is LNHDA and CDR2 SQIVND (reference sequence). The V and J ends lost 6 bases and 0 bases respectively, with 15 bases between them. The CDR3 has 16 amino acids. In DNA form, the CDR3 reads TGTGCCAGTAGCCCCCGCCAAGCCCTAGCCAAAAACATTCAGTACTTC. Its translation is CASSPRQALAKNIQYF.

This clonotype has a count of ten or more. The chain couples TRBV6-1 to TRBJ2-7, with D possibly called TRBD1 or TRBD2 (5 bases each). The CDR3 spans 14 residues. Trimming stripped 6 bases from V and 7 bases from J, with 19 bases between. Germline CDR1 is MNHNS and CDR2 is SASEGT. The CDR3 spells CASRSVPRGREQYF. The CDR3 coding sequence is TGTGCCAGCAGATCAGTACCGAGGGGTCGGGAGCAGTACTTC.

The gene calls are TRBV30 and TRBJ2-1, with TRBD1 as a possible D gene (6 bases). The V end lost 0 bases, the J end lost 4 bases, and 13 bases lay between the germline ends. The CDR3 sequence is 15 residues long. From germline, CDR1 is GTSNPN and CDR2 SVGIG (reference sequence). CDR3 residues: CAWSVTDRLYNEQFF. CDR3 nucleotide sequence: TGTGCCTGGAGTGTAACCGACAGGTTGTACAATGAGCAGTTCTTC.

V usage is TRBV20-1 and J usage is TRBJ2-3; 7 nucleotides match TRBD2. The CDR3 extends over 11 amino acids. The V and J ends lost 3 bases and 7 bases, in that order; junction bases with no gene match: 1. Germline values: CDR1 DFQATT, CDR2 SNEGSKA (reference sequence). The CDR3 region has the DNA TGCAGTGCTAGGAGCGGGAATACGCAGTATTTT. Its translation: CSARSGNTQYF.